This T cell receptor (beta chain) was identified during a study of T cells after yellow fever vaccination. Study observations and caveats: Repertoires sorted by FACS could include abundant clonotypes that are contaminants from the bulk population. Though it reached lower strength, the secondary response hit its peak faster, day 5 versus 15.

The V segment lost 5 bases and the J segment 6 bases; nucleotides outside the gene matches: 7. The germline CDR1 and CDR2 sequences are ENHRY and SYGVKD. The length of the CDR3 is 13 residues. TCRdb re-called the 5' RACE reads with MiXCR, one entry per CDR3 protein. The profile shows about 160,000 distinct CDR3 sequences, around 7.2% of them singletons. This clonotype has a count of ten or more. Its specificity is not known. This sequence was found in a young man who received the YFV17D yellow fever vaccine. The specimen comprised CD4+ T cells sorted from PBMCs, sampled around 5 days after the first yellow fever vaccination. The J gene is TRBJ2-7, the V gene TRBV10-3, with 7 bases aligning to TRBD1. CDR3 in amino acids: CAISSGQFGEQYF. The DNA for the CDR3 is TGTGCCATCAGTTCGGGACAGTTTGGCGAGCAGTACTTC.